This TCR beta chain was sequenced in a study of cytomegalovirus exposure and HLA in healthy donors. Germline assignment: CDR1 WNHNN and CDR2 SYGVQD (reference sequence). The CDR3 consists of 15 residues. V dropped 7 bases and J dropped 5 bases, with 15 bases sitting between them. As to this clone: Its antigen remains unidentified.

PCR primers comprised 60 Vbeta and 13 Jbeta primers. TCRdb's table, derived via immunoSEQ multiplex PCR, lists solely in-frame clones and lacks some. The record lists 90,000 to 150,000 clones, of which the ten most abundant hold around 4%. Overall study results and limits: Accurate prediction of most subjects' HLA-A and HLA-B alleles from TCR beta sequences was reported.

The chain carries TRBV10-1 and TRBJ1-6; TRBD1 might be the D (5 bases). Material for sequencing was PBMCs. This clonotype was obtained from a man younger than 30 in good health and CMV-seronegative. The CDR3 DNA follows: TGCGCCAGCAAGGCAGGGAAGAGAGATAATTCACCCCTCCACTTT. Residues: CASKAGKRDNSPLHF.